Below, one T cell receptor (beta chain) is given with its context. This receptor's antigen is unknown. No much larger clone is present one base from it, and per-base qualities are unavailable. The data belong to a study of a mutant IDH1 vaccine in newly diagnosed glioma listed by TCRdb under 2021. A note on the overall study: In the chemotherapy-containing groups, vaccination started alongside temozolomide cycles, whereas in patients who had radiotherapy alone it started 4-6 weeks after radiotherapy. Peripheral blood samples were drawn at six visits, namely V03 (baseline), V05, V07, V10, V12 and V13. The roughly 33 treated patients were approximately 60% male and around 40% female, with a mean age of approximately 38 years. Prior to enrollment, patients had been given standard therapy consisting of radiotherapy alone, temozolomide alone, or radiochemotherapy with temozolomide, with the combination given to most patients. The week-35 safety follow-up took place at visit V12, and the week-47 end of study took place at visit V13. Longitudinal TCRB deep sequencing was performed for some 25 treated patients wherever samples were available for exploratory analyses. What the work shows at the level of the full study, not this receptor alone: According to the authors, sample limitations meant that analyses of patient blood samples could not be reproduced. Immune responses induced by the vaccine were seen in approximately 92% of patients across multiple MHC alleles. Selection of PBMC samples for TCRB deep sequencing was based on availability. Pseudoprogression seemed to be unrelated to changes in the top peripheral T cell clonotypes found by TCRB sequencing.

The germline V gene sets CDR1 to SGDLS and CDR2 to YYNGEE. V sheds 0 bases and J sheds 10 bases, leaving 9 bases between their ends. From the cysteine through the phenylalanine, the CDR3 covers 12 amino acids. The entry retains the CDR3 DNA only, 36 bases that are in frame from base 1. The meaning of the sample's time point label: week 35, safety follow-up. A 20-mer mutant IDH1 peptide at 300 micrograms in Montanide made up each vaccine dose, which was injected subcutaneously together with topical imiquimod. Patients received eight vaccinations in weeks 1, 3, 5, 7, 11, 15, 19 and 23, corresponding to visits V03 through V10. The donors had newly diagnosed IDH1-mutant astrocytomas of WHO grade 3 or 4 that showed loss of nuclear ATRX. The samples were drawn from NOA16, a multicentre, single-arm, open-label phase I trial in Germany that tested a mutant IDH1 peptide vaccine in humans for the first time. The DNeasy Blood and Tissue Kit was used to extract genomic DNA from EDTA blood for TCRB sequencing.

The library was generated by the immunoSEQ multiplex PCR assay. Following the manufacturer's protocol, the hsTCRB Kit was used to amplify rearranged TCR beta chain sequences. Sequencing of TCRB libraries was carried out on an Illumina MiSeq. As for the original processing: Demultiplexing, trimming and gene mapping were performed with the kit vendor's proprietary platform. Sourced from immuneACCESS, this table was stored by TCRdb with only in-frame sequences that have V and J called. A share of the clones is absent; for the studies checked, an unresolved V gene accounts for under half, and the remainder has no known explanation. V and J calls and clone size are given by that table; D and trimming were obtained from the DNA. This sample comprises about 44,000 clones, about four fifths of them detected only once. Jointly, the top ten make up around 4.5% of the sample.

The specimen was PBMCs, collected from a glioma patient whose treatment included an IDH1 peptide vaccine. The receptor chain draws on TRBV9 and TRBJ2-3; the D gene is not confidently resolved. The source of this sequence is a middle-aged woman with glioma. Some clones in this sample may be carry-over from other donors' samples. CDR3 reads: CASSVGAEPQYF. The nucleotide sequence is TGTGCCAGCAGCGTAGGTGCCGAGCCGCAGTATTTT.